The clone carrying this T cell receptor (beta chain) was seen a few times. Its antigen remains unknown. This entry belongs to a study of T-cell reconstitution after alpha-beta-depleted transplantation in children. Study-wide findings and caveats: Several patients had high TCRbeta diversity at day 60; it came from surviving recipient T cells and thymic progenitors.

Preparation of the TCRbeta library was carried out with unique molecular identifiers. MiXCR, run by TCRdb on the PCR reads, gives a single entry per CDR3 protein. The sample has 450,000 to 600,000 distinct CDR3 sequences, over 9.5% seen once. The CDR3 runs 20 residues. CDR1 is LGHNT, CDR2 FRNRAP, per germline. After removal of 1 base from V and 1 base from J, the junction contained 15 bases not matched to a gene. The sample here was PBMCs, taken before TCRalphabeta/CD19-depleted stem cell transplant. This TCR came from a child aged 2 to 15 with inherited bone marrow failure, due to receive a stem cell transplant. The J gene is TRBJ2-2, the V gene TRBV12-5; TRBD1 matches 7 bases. In nucleotides, the CDR3 is TGTGCTAGTGGTTTGGCGTTCATGGACCTGGGACAGTTGAACACCGGGGAGCTGTTTTTT. The encoded protein is CASGLAFMDLGQLNTGELFF. The variable domain in full, with the rest retrieved from reference TRBV12-5 and TRBJ2-2, is DARVTQTPRHKVTEMGQEVTMRCQPILGHNTVFWYRQTMMQGLELLAYFRNRAPLDDSGMPKDRFSAEMPDATLATLKIQPSEPRDSAVYFCASGLAFMDLGQLNTGELFFGEGSRLTVL.